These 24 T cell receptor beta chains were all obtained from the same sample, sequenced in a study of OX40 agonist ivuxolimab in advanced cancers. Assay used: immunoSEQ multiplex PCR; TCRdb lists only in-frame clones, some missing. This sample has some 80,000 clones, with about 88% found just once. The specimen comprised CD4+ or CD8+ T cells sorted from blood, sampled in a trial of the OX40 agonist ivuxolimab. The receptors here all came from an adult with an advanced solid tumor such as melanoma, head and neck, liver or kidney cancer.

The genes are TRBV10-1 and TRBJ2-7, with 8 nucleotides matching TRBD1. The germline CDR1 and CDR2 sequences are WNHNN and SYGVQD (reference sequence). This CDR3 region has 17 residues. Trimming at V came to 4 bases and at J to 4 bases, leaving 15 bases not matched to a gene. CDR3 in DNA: TGCGCCAGCAGTGGGGGGTACTGGCAGGGGGCAAGATACGAGCAGTACTTC. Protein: CASSGGYWQGARYEQYF.

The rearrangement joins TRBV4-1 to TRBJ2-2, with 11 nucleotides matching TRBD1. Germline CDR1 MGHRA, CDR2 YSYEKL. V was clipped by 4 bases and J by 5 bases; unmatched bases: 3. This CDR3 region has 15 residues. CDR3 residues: CASSRGQGATGELFF. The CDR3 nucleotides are TGCGCCAGCAGCCGCGGACAGGGGGCAACCGGGGAGCTGTTTTTT.

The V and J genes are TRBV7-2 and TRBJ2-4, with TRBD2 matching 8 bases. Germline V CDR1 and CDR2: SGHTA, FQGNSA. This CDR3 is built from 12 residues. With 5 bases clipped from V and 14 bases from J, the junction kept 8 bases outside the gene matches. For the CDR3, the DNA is TGTGCCAGCAGCGCCCCCGGGACTAGGAAGTACTTC. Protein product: CASSAPGTRKYF.

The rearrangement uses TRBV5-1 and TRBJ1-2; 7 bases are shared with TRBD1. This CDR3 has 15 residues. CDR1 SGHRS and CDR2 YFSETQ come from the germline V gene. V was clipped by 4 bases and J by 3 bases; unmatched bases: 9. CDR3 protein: CASSQGTDPHYGYTF. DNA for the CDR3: TGCGCCAGCAGCCAGGGGACAGACCCACACTATGGCTACACCTTC.

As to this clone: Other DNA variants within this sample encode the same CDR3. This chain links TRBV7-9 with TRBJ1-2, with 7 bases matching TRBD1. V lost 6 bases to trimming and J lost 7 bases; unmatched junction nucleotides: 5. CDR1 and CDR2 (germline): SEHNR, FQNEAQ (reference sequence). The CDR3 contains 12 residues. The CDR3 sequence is CASSPGTVGYTF. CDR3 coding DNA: TGTGCCAGCAGTCCGGGGACAGTTGGCTACACCTTC.

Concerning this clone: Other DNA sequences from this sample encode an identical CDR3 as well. For the CDR3, the DNA is TGCGCCAGCAGCCAATCGACAGGTTCGGCTGGCTACACCTTC. Translation: CASSQSTGSAGYTF. This chain joins TRBV4-1 and TRBJ1-2, with D possibly TRBD1 on 6 matching bases. V lost 2 bases to trimming and J lost 7 bases, with 14 bases between them. The CDR3 spans 14 residues. CDR1 and CDR2 from the germline V gene are MGHRA and YSYEKL.

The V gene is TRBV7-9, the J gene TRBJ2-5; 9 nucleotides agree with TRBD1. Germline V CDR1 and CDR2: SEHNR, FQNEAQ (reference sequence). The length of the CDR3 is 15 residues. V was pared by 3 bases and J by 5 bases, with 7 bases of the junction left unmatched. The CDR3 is CASSLMTGGRETQYF. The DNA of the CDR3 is TGTGCCAGCAGCTTGATGACAGGGGGGAGGGAGACCCAGTACTTC.

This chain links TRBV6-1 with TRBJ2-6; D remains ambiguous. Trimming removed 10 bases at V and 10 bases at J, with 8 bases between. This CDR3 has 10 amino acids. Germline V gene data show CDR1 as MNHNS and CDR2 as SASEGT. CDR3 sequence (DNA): TGTGCCACCCGTTATAACGTCCTGACTTTC. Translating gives CATRYNVLTF.

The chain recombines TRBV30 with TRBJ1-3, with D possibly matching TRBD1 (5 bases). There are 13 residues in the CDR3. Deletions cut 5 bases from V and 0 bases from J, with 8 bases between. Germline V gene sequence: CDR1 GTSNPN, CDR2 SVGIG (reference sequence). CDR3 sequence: CAWGANSGNTIYF. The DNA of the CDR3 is TGTGCCTGGGGGGCGAACTCTGGAAACACCATATATTTT.

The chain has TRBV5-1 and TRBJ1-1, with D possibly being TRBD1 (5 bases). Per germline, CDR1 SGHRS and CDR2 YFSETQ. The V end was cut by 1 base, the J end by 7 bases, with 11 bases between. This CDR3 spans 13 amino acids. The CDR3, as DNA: TGCGCCAGCAGCTTGCCGTGGCAGGGTGAAGCTTTCTTT. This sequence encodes CASSLPWQGEAFF. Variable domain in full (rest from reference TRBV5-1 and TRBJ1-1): KAGVTQTPRYLIKTRGQQVTLSCSPISGHRSVSWYQQTPGQGLQFLFEYFSETQRNKGNFPGRFSGRQFSNSRSEMNVSTLELGDSALYLCASSLPWQGEAFFGQGTRLTVV.

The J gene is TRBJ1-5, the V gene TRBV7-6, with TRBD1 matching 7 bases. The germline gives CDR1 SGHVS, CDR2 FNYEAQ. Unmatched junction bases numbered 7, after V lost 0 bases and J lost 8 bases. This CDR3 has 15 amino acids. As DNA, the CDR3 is TGTGCCAGCAGCTTAGCGGGACAGCCCAGGGAGCCCCAGCATTTT. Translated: CASSLAGQPREPQHF.

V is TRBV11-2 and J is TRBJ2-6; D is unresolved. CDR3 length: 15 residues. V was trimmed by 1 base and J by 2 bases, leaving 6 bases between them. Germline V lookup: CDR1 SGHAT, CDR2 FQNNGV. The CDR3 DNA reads TGTGCCAGCAGCTTAGGGGGTCCTGGGGCCAACGTCCTGACTTTC. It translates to CASSLGGPGANVLTF. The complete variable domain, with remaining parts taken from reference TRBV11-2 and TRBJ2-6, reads EAGVAQSPRYKIIEKRQSVAFWCNPISGHATLYWYQQILGQGPKLLIQFQNNGVVDDSQLPKDRFSAERLKGVDSTLKIQPAKLEDSAVYLCASSLGGPGANVLTFGAGSRLTVL.

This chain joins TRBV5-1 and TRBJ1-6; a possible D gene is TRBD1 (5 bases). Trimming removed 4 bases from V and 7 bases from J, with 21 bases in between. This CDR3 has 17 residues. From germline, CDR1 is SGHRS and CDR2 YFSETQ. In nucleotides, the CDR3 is TGCGCCAGCAGCGCCCGACCGCAGGGAGAAGGGAATTCACCCCTCCACTTT. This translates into CASSARPQGEGNSPLHF.

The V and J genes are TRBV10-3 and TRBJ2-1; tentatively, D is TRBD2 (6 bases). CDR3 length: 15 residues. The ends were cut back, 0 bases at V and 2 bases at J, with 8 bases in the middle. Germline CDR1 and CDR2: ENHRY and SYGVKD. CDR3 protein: CAISESAGPYNEQFF. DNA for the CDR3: TGTGCCATCAGTGAGTCGGCGGGGCCCTACAATGAGCAGTTCTTC.

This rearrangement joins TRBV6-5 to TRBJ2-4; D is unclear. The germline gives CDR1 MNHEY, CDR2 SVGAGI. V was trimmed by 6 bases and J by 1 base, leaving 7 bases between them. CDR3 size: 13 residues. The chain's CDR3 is CASSQPAKNIQYF. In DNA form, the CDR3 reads TGTGCCAGCAGCCAGCCGGCCAAAAACATTCAGTACTTC.

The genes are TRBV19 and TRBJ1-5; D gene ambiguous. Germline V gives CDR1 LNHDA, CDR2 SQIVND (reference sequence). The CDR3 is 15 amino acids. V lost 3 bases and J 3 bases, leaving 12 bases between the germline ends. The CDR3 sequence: CASSMGDRLNQPQHF. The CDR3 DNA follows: TGTGCCAGTAGTATGGGTGATAGGCTCAATCAGCCCCAGCATTTT.

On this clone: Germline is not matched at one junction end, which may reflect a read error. The chain's CDR3 is CAWSVGLQNTGEPFF. The CDR3 nucleotides are TGTGCCTGGAGTGTAGGTCTACAGAACACCGGGGAGCCGTTTTTT. The chain carries TRBV30 and TRBJ2-2, with D tentatively TRBD2 (5 bases). Germline-derived CDR1 and CDR2 are GTSNPN and SVGIG (reference sequence). This CDR3 has 15 residues.

The CDR3, as DNA: TGTGCCAGCAGTTACGCCCGCTCTGGAAACACCATATATTTT. Encoded protein: CASSYARSGNTIYF. V and J are TRBV6-5 and TRBJ1-3; D is unresolved. V gave up 2 bases and J gave up 0 bases, with 5 bases separating them. The CDR3 consists of 14 residues. Germline lookup yields CDR1 MNHEY and CDR2 SVGAGI.

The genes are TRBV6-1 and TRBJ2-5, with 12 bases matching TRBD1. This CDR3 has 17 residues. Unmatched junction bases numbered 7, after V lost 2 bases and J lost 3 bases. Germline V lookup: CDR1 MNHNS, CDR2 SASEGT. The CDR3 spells CASSERRGTGGEETQYF. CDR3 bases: TGTGCCAGCAGTGAAAGAAGAGGGACAGGGGGCGAAGAGACCCAGTACTTC.

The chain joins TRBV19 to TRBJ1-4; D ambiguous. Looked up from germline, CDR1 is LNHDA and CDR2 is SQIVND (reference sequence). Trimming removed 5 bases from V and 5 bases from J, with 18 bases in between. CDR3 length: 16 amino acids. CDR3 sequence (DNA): TGTGCCAGTAGTTCGGCAGTGTTCACCTCGAATGAAAAACTGTTTTTT. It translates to CASSSAVFTSNEKLFF.

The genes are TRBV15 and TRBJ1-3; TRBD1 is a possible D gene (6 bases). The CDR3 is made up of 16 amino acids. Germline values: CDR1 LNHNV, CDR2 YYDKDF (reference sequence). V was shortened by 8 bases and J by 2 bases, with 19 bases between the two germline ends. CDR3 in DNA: TGTGCCACCGGTGAAGCAGGGGCGATGGCTGGAAACACCATATATTTT. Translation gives CATGEAGAMAGNTIYF. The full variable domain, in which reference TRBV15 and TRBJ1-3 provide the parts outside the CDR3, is DAMVIQNPRYQVTQFGKPVTLSCSQTLNHNVMYWYQQKSSQAPKLLFHYYDKDFNNEADTPDNFQSRRPNTSFCFLDIRSPGLGDTAMYLCATGEAGAMAGNTIYFGEGSWLTVV.

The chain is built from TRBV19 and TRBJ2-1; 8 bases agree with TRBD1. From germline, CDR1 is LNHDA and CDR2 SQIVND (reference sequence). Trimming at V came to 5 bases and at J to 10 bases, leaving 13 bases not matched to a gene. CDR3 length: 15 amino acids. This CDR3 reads CASSSGTGSAYEQFF. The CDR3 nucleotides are TGTGCCAGTAGTTCCGGGACAGGCAGTGCGTACGAGCAGTTCTTC.

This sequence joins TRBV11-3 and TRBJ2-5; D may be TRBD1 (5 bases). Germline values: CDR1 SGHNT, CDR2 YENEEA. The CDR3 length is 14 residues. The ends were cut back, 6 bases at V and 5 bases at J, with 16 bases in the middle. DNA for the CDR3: TGTGCCAGCAGTCGCCAGGGAAATGCGGAGACCCAGTACTTC. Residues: CASSRQGNAETQYF.

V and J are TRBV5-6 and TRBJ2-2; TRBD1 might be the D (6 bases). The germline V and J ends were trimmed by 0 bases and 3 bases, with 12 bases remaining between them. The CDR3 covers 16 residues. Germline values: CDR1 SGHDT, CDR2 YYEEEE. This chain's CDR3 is CASSLVGGRYTGELFF. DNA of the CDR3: TGTGCCAGCAGCTTGGTTGGGGGCCGATACACCGGGGAGCTGTTTTTT.